The 16 T cell receptor beta chains below all came from one sample that was sequenced in a study of T cell repertoires in cytomegalovirus infection. These receptors' targets are unknown. TCRdb passed the reads through MiXCR, listing each CDR3 protein once. The sample yields 650,000 to 900,000 distinct CDR3 sequences, around a third seen once. This sample comprised cultured CD8+ T cells from PBMCs, obtained from culture after CMV antigen stimulation. The receptors come from a human donor in good health (CMV status not recorded). Some clones in this sample may be carry-over from other donors' samples.

The table lists this clonotype with a few counts. The V and J genes are TRBV12-3 or TRBV12-4 and TRBJ2-1; D call uncertain. The germline V and J ends were trimmed by 6 bases and 4 bases, with 4 bases remaining between them. The CDR3 extends over 11 amino acids. CDR3: CASRFYNEQFF. Here the CDR3 DNA reads TGTGCCAGCAGATTTTACAATGAGCAGTTCTTC.

This clonotype was observed at least ten times. V gene TRBV14 combines with J gene TRBJ2-2, with TRBD1 as a possible D gene (6 bases). The V end lost 8 bases, the J end lost 5 bases, and 18 bases lay between the germline ends. The CDR3 runs to 15 residues. Germline V gene sequence: CDR1 SGHDN, CDR2 FVKESK. This CDR3 is CASSATNRETGELFF. In DNA, the CDR3 is TGTGCCAGCTCCGCCACCAACAGGGAGACCGGGGAGCTGTTTTTT.

About this clonotype itself: This could be a read error, since a much larger clone is one nucleotide away. The chain couples TRBV20-1 to TRBJ2-5; D unclear. The CDR3 contains 12 residues. Germline V gene sequence: CDR1 DFQATT, CDR2 SNEGSKA (reference sequence). The CDR3 reads CSAWPAQETLYF. DNA of the CDR3: TGCAGTGCCTGGCCCGCACAAGAGACCCTGTACTTC.

The chain has TRBV15 and TRBJ1-1; D not resolved. Germline V gives CDR1 LNHNV, CDR2 YYDKDF (reference sequence). The CDR3 runs 13 residues. The V end was cut by 0 bases, the J end by 4 bases, with 6 bases between. CDR3 DNA sequence: TGTGCCACCAGCAGAGATAAAGTCACTGAAGCTTTCTTT. This codes for CATSRDKVTEAFF.

The chain uses TRBV27 and TRBJ2-5, with TRBD2 matching over 7 bases. Germline lookup yields CDR1 MNHEY and CDR2 SMNVEV (reference sequence). The V segment lost 5 bases and the J segment 5 bases; nucleotides outside the gene matches: 23. The CDR3 contains 19 residues. This CDR3 is CASSPRTWLAVGQRETQYF. The CDR3 bases are TGTGCCAGCAGTCCCCGAACGTGGCTAGCGGTGGGGCAACGGGAGACCCAGTACTTC.

This chain uses TRBV6-6 with TRBJ1-1, with D hard to call. The CDR3 covers 13 residues. Per germline, CDR1 MNHNY and CDR2 SVGAGI (reference sequence). The V gene lost 4 bases and the J gene lost 3 bases, with 9 bases spanning the gap. In DNA form, the CDR3 reads TGTGCCAGCAGTTTGGGTATTTACACTGAAGCTTTCTTT. Encoded protein: CASSLGIYTEAFF.

This clonotype was counted between two and nine times. The chain carries TRBV20-1 and TRBJ2-3; 10 bases align to TRBD2. CDR3 length: 15 amino acids. The V gene end was trimmed by 5 bases and the J gene end by 2 bases; junction bases not matched to a gene: 7. Germline V gives CDR1 DFQATT, CDR2 SNEGSKA (reference sequence). CDR3 sequence: CSASPGTSATDTQYF. For the CDR3, the DNA is TGCAGTGCTTCCCCTGGGACTAGCGCCACAGATACGCAGTATTTT.

Concerning this clonotype: Sequence at one end of the junction differs from germline and may be a read error. The chain is built from TRBV7-9 and TRBJ1-4; maybe TRBD1 (5 bases). Germline V gene data show CDR1 as SEHNR and CDR2 as FQNEAQ (reference sequence). The CDR3 is 14 residues long. Written as DNA, the CDR3 is TGTGCCAGCAGCCATGGGGGGAGTAATGAAAATCTGTTTTTT. It specifies CASSHGGSNENLFF. Combining the CDR3 with reference TRBV7-9 and TRBJ1-4 gives the whole variable domain DTGVSQNPRHKITKRGQNVTFRCDPISEHNRLYWYRQTLGQGPEFLTYFQNEAQLEKSRLLSDRFSAERPKGSFSTLEIQRTEQGDSAMYLCASSHGGSNENLFFGSGTQLSVL.

There are a few counts of this clonotype. The CDR3 spells CASSWVQHNTEAFF. The CDR3 coding sequence is TGTGCCAGCAGCTGGGTACAACACAACACTGAAGCTTTCTTT. The chain employs TRBV7-2 and TRBJ1-1; D gene unclear. From germline, CDR1 is SGHTA and CDR2 FQGNSA. Deletions cut 4 bases from V and 2 bases from J, with 11 bases between. The CDR3 extends over 14 amino acids.

This clonotype appeared many times. The chain is built from TRBV6-5 and TRBJ2-7, with 7 bases aligning to TRBD1. The CDR3 extends over 15 amino acids. The V gene's germline CDR1 is MNHEY and CDR2 SVGAGI. The trim removed 7 bases at V and 1 base at J, leaving 10 bases unmatched. The CDR3 region has the DNA TGTGCCAGCACCTTTAACAGGGGCACGTCCTACGAGCAGTACTTC. Protein product: CASTFNRGTSYEQYF.

As for this clonotype: Possible read error: a much larger clone is one base away. V is TRBV7-8 and J is TRBJ2-1; 12 bases agree with TRBD2. Germline-derived CDR1 and CDR2 are SGHVS and FQNEAQ. The J segment lost 0 bases and the V segment lost 5 bases, leaving 11 bases of the junction unmatched. CDR3 size: 19 residues. This CDR3 is CASSPRLAGVQSSYNEQFF. CDR3 DNA sequence: TGTGCCAGCAGCCCCCGACTAGCGGGGGTCCAGAGCTCCTACAATGAGCAGTTCTTC. Complete variable domain (other parts from reference TRBV7-8 and TRBJ2-1): GAGVSQSPRYKVAKRGQDVALRCDPISGHVSLFWYQQALGQGPEFLTYFQNEAQLDKSGLPSDRFFAERPEGSVSTLKIQRTQQEDSAVYLCASSPRLAGVQSSYNEQFFGPGTRLTVL.

The DNA of the CDR3 is TGTGCCAGCAGCTTACCTACAGGCGAGCAGTACTTC. Translated: CASSLPTGEQYF. The chain is built from TRBV13 and TRBJ2-7; D perhaps matches TRBD1 (5 bases). V dropped 2 bases and J dropped 6 bases, with 8 bases sitting between them. This CDR3 has 12 residues. Germline CDR1 reads PRHDT; CDR2 reads FYEKMQ (reference sequence).

This clonotype has more than one count but fewer than ten. This rearrangement joins TRBV5-6 to TRBJ2-1; D possibly matches TRBD1 or TRBD2 (5 bases each). The germline V gene encodes CDR1 SGHDT and CDR2 YYEEEE. CDR3 length equals 17 residues. V lost 7 bases and J lost 4, with 24 bases in between. CDR3 bases: TGTGCCAGCGTCCCGAGGACTCTACCTAGGGGATACAATGAGCAGTTCTTC. Its translation: CASVPRTLPRGYNEQFF.

As regards this clonotype: Just one base apart from a much larger clone, this may be a read error. The chain joins TRBV7-6 to TRBJ1-1; D is ambiguous. The CDR3 loop spans 11 amino acids. The V gene lost 5 bases and the J gene lost 13 bases, with 14 bases spanning the gap. CDR1 is SGHVS, CDR2 FNYEAQ, per germline. The CDR3 sequence: CASSNGRAIFF. DNA of the CDR3: TGTGCCAGCAGCAATGGACGGGCGATTTTCTTT.

V gene TRBV12-3 or TRBV12-4 combines with J gene TRBJ2-2, with 7 bases matching TRBD1. This CDR3 has 14 residues. The trim removed 5 bases at V and 4 bases at J, leaving 4 bases unmatched. CDR3 nucleotide sequence: TGTGCCAGCAGTCGGACAGGATTCACCGGGGAGCTGTTTTTT. Encoded protein: CASSRTGFTGELFF.

The chain uses TRBV6-1 and TRBJ1-2; possibly TRBD1 for D (5 bases). Trimming shortened V by 4 bases and J by 3 bases, and 21 bases separated the two germline ends. The germline gives CDR1 MNHNS, CDR2 SASEGT. CDR3 length: 17 residues. CDR3 in amino acids: CASSGRDGSLRDYGYTF. For the CDR3, the DNA is TGTGCCAGCAGTGGCCGGGACGGATCCTTGCGGGACTATGGCTACACCTTC.